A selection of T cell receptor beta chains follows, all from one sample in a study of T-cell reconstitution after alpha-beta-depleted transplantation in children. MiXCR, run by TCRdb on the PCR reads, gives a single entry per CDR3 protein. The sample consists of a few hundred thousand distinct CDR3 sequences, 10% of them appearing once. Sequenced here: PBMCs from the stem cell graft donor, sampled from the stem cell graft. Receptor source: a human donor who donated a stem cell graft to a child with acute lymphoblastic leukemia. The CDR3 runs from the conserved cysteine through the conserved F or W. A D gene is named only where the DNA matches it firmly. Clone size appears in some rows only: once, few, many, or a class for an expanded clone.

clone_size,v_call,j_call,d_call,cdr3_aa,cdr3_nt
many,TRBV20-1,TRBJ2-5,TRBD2,CSAKGLAGRETQYF,TGCAGTGCTAAAGGACTAGCGGGTAGAGAGACCCAGTACTTC
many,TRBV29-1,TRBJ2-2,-,CSVVGWTGELFF,TGCAGCGTCGTCGGTTGGACCGGGGAGCTGTTTTTT
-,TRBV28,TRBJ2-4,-,CASRLRFWGVGDKNIQYF,TGTGCCAGCAGATTACGATTTTGGGGGGTTGGGGACAAAAACATTCAGTACTTC
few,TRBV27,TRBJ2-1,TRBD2,CASSPWGTSGSSYNEQFF,TGTGCCAGCAGCCCATGGGGGACTAGCGGGAGCTCCTACAATGAGCAGTTCTTC
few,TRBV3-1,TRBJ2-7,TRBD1,CASSPRQGRHEQYF,TGTGCCAGCAGCCCCCGACAGGGTCGGCACGAGCAGTACTTC
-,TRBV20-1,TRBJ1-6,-,CSARAGNSPLHF,TGCAGTGCTAGAGCTGGAAATTCACCCCTCCACTTT
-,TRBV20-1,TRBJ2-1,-,CSARNQGSYNEQFF,TGCAGTGCTAGAAATCAGGGATCCTACAATGAGCAGTTCTTC
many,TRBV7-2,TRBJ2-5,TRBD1,CASSLAGTVQETQYF,TGTGCCAGCAGCTTAGCAGGGACAGTCCAAGAGACCCAGTACTTC
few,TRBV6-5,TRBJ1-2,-,CASSYRGQSNYGYTF,TGTGCCAGCAGTTATAGAGGACAGAGCAACTATGGCTACACCTTC
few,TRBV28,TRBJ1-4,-,CASSFGVGTFVPNEKLFF,TGTGCCAGCAGTTTTGGGGTGGGCACTTTCGTACCGAATGAAAAACTGTTTTTT
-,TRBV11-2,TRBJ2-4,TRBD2,CASSPGTIGRRAKNIQYF,TGTGCCAGCAGCCCAGGGACTATCGGGAGGAGGGCCAAAAACATTCAGTACTTC
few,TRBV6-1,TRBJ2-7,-,CASSVGHTYSYEQYF,TGTGCCAGCAGTGTTGGACATACCTATTCCTACGAGCAGTACTTC
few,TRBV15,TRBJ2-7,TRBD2,CATSGSTWGLADEQYF,TGTGCCACCAGCGGGAGTACGTGGGGACTAGCGGACGAGCAGTACTTC
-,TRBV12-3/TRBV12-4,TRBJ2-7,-,CASSLGGTTYEQYF,TGTGCCAGCAGTTTAGGGGGGACAACCTACGAGCAGTACTTC
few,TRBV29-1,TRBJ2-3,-,CSVTPRGRTDTQYF,TGCAGCGTTACTCCCCGGGGACGGACAGATACGCAGTATTTT
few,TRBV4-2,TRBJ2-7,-,CASSQDGGSNEQYF,TGTGCCAGCAGCCAAGATGGCGGGTCGAACGAGCAGTACTTC
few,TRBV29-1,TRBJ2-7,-,CSVVERSYEQYF,TGCAGCGTTGTCGAGCGTTCCTACGAGCAGTACTTC
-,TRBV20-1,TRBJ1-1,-,CSARVDIVRTLKGEAFF,TGCAGTGCTAGGGTGGATATAGTACGGACGCTAAAAGGAGAAGCTTTCTTC
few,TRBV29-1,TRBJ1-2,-,CSVPDLGAAGYTF,TGCAGCGTACCGGACTTGGGGGCTGCTGGCTACACCTTC
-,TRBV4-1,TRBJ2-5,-,CASSQEGRDQETQYF,TGCGCCAGCAGCCAAGAAGGGCGGGACCAAGAGACCCAGTACTTC
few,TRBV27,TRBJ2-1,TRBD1,CASRLLGTGGLDEQFF,TGTGCCAGCAGGCTACTAGGGACAGGGGGGCTCGATGAGCAGTTCTTC
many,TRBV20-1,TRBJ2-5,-,CSASSLAQETQYF,TGCAGTGCTAGTTCACTAGCTCAAGAGACCCAGTACTTC
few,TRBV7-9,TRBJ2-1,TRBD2,CASSQLGASGSNEQFF,TGTGCCAGCAGCCAGCTGGGGGCTAGCGGGAGCAATGAGCAGTTCTTC
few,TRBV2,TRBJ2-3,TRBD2,CASSEPGRALDTQYF,TGTGCCAGCAGTGAGCCCGGGAGGGCCTTGGATACGCAGTATTTT
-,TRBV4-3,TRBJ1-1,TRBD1,CASSADRDLEAFF,TGCGCCAGCAGCGCGGACAGGGACCTTGAAGCTTTCTTT
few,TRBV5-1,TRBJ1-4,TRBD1,CASNSGTANEKLFF,TGCGCCAGCAACTCCGGGACAGCTAATGAAAAACTGTTTTTT
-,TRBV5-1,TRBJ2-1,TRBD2,CASSFSGKAGVEQFF,TGCGCCAGCAGCTTTTCGGGGAAGGCGGGAGTGGAGCAGTTCTTC
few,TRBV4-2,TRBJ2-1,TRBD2,CASSLPLGEGFYNEQFF,TGTGCCAGCAGCCTACCATTGGGGGAGGGTTTCTACAATGAGCAGTTCTTC
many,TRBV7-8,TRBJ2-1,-,CASSGLMVEQFF,TGTGCCAGCAGCGGCCTTATGGTTGAGCAGTTCTTC